Following are 15 T cell receptor beta chains from one sample sequenced in a study of immunodeficiency. The assay was immunoSEQ multiplex PCR, and TCRdb's table has in-frame clones only and misses some. Of a few thousand clones listed, 89% were seen once; the top ten hold 12%. Sample: CD8+ T cells from blood. The origin of the receptors is a human donor in good health.

The rearrangement uses TRBV15 and TRBJ2-7; D remains unclear. The V end lost 0 bases, the J end lost 3 bases, and 9 bases lay between the germline ends. The germline gives CDR1 LNHNV, CDR2 YYDKDF (reference sequence). The CDR3 is 14 amino acids. DNA for the CDR3: TGTGCCACCAGCAGAGATAGGACGGACTACGAGCAGTACTTC. Its translation: CATSRDRTDYEQYF.

The gene calls are TRBV4-1 and TRBJ2-2, with 10 bases lining up with TRBD2. Trimming removed 0 bases from V and 8 bases from J; junction bases left unmatched: 6. The germline CDR1 and CDR2 sequences are MGHRA and YSYEKL. There are 16 residues in the CDR3. CDR3 amino acids: CASSQDSSGGRGELFF. CDR3 nucleotide sequence: TGCGCCAGCAGCCAAGATTCTAGCGGGGGTAGAGGGGAGCTGTTTTTT.

The V call is TRBV5-6, the J call TRBJ2-2; D is perhaps TRBD2 (5 bases). V was cut by 0 bases and J by 4 bases, with 16 bases left in between. The CDR3 is made up of 17 amino acids. The germline V gene encodes CDR1 SGHDT and CDR2 YYEEEE. The CDR3 sequence is CASSLVSGQRGTGELFF. The CDR3 DNA reads as TGTGCCAGCAGCTTGGTGTCGGGCCAACGGGGCACCGGGGAGCTGTTTTTT.

The J gene is TRBJ2-1, the V gene TRBV19; the match to TRBD2 covers 9 bases. The germline CDR1 and CDR2 sequences are LNHDA and SQIVND (reference sequence). Trimming cost V 6 bases and J 0 bases; bases outside gene matches: 6. This CDR3 is built from 16 residues. In DNA, the CDR3 is TGTGCCAGTAGGGCTAGCGGGATAAGCTCCTACAATGAGCAGTTCTTC. Its translation is CASRASGISSYNEQFF.

This rearrangement joins TRBV28 to TRBJ2-7; 7 positions match TRBD1. The germline V gene encodes CDR1 MDHEN and CDR2 SYDVKM. The CDR3 has 14 amino acids. V lost 3 bases and J lost 0; bases outside the gene matches: 2. For the CDR3, the DNA is TGTGCCAGCAGTTTTGGGACAGCCTCCTACGAGCAGTACTTC. Protein product: CASSFGTASYEQYF.

The chain joins TRBV11-1 to TRBJ2-7; D is possibly TRBD2 (6 bases). The V gene lost 2 bases and the J gene lost 5 bases, with 19 bases spanning the gap. CDR3 size: 16 residues. The germline V gene has CDR1 SGHAT and CDR2 FQDESV (reference sequence). This CDR3 reads CASSLWGEESRNEQYF. The CDR3 bases are TGTGCCAGCAGCTTATGGGGGGAGGAATCCAGGAACGAGCAGTACTTC.

V usage is TRBV19 and J usage is TRBJ2-7, with 12 bases matching TRBD2. The CDR3 covers 16 residues. Germline lookup yields CDR1 LNHDA and CDR2 SQIVND (reference sequence). V gave up 1 base and J gave up 5 bases; unmatched junction bases: 6. In DNA, the CDR3 is TGTGCCAGTAGTATAGGATCTAGCGGGAGGGCCGACGAGCAGTACTTC. This sequence encodes CASSIGSSGRADEQYF.

The genes are TRBV9 and TRBJ2-5; tentatively, D is TRBD1 or TRBD2 (5 bases each). This CDR3 is built from 14 residues. V dropped 4 bases and J dropped 5 bases, with 15 bases sitting between them. In germline, CDR1 is SGDLS, CDR2 YYNGEE. The CDR3 sequence is CASSSAGTAETQYF. CDR3 coding DNA: TGTGCCAGCAGCTCCGCCGGGACCGCGGAGACCCAGTACTTC.

The chain joins TRBV9 to TRBJ1-5; TRBD1 aligns across 7 bases. Germline V CDR1 and CDR2: SGDLS, YYNGEE. The CDR3 totals 13 residues. The trim removed 7 bases at V and 1 base at J, leaving 2 bases unmatched. For the CDR3, the DNA is TGTGCCAGCGGGGGACAGAGCAATCAGCCCCAGCATTTT. It is translated as CASGGQSNQPQHF.

The chain carries TRBV6-6 and TRBJ1-3, with D hard to call. The CDR3 covers 16 residues. The V end was cut by 6 bases, the J end by 2 bases, with 17 bases between. Germline V lookup: CDR1 MNHNY, CDR2 SVGAGI (reference sequence). This CDR3 reads CASSRSEVPPGNTIYF. The CDR3 DNA sequence: TGTGCCAGCAGCCGTTCAGAAGTTCCTCCTGGAAACACCATATATTTT.

The V and J genes are TRBV28 and TRBJ1-1; TRBD1 aligns across 7 bases. With V trimmed by 3 bases and J by 8 bases, 15 bases remained unmatched. The CDR3 covers 16 residues. CDR1 is MDHEN, CDR2 SYDVKM, per germline. Written as DNA, the CDR3 is TGTGCCAGCAGTTTCGGATCAGGGACAGCAACCCTAGAAGCTTTCTTT. This codes for CASSFGSGTATLEAFF.

As to this clone: The junction departs from the called germline gene at one end, perhaps through a read error. The J gene is TRBJ2-1, the V gene TRBV7-7; TRBD2 matches 13 bases. The germline V gene encodes CDR1 SSHAT and CDR2 FNYEAQ (reference sequence). This CDR3 spans 17 amino acids. The CDR3 sequence is CASSGGTSGNTYNEQFF. The CDR3 bases are TGTGCTAGCAGCGGTGGGACTAGCGGGAACACCTACAATGAGCAGTTCTTC.

The rearrangement joins TRBV10-1 to TRBJ2-3; TRBD2 matches 11 bases. This CDR3 comprises 15 residues. Germline CDR1 is WNHNN and CDR2 is SYGVQD (reference sequence). Trimming took 4 bases from V and 5 from J; bases not matched to a gene: 5. The CDR3 DNA sequence: TGCGCCAGCAGTGTAGGGCTAGCGGGAGGAGATACGCAGTATTTT. Amino acid sequence: CASSVGLAGGDTQYF.

This clone was recorded a few times. The chain is built from TRBV28 and TRBJ1-2, with 8 bases aligning to TRBD1. The V gene end was trimmed by 3 bases and the J gene end by 3 bases; junction bases not matched to a gene: 3. In germline, CDR1 is MDHEN, CDR2 SYDVKM. The length of the CDR3 is 14 residues. The CDR3 loop reads CASSFLGQDYGYTF. In DNA form, the CDR3 reads TGTGCCAGCAGTTTCCTGGGACAGGACTATGGCTACACCTTC.

This clone appeared once. CDR3 coding DNA: TGTGCCAGCGCCACAGGGGAGACCCAGTACTTC. Translating gives CASATGETQYF. The chain employs TRBV2 and TRBJ2-5; D may be TRBD1 (6 bases). The CDR3 runs 11 residues. CDR1 is SNHLY, CDR2 FYNNEI, per germline. The V end was cut by 8 bases, the J end by 5 bases, with 9 bases between.